This T cell receptor (beta chain) was sequenced during a study of identical twins. Findings and caveats of the study: Researchers reported weaker excess twin sharing in beta out-of-frame sequences.

Healthy Caucasians provided all donations. TCRdb recomputed calls from the 5' RACE reads with MiXCR, one row per CDR3 protein. This sample has 550,000 to 700,000 distinct CDR3 sequences, with less than 25% found just once. Details on this clonotype: Its antigen is unknown.

Germline values: CDR1 KGHSH, CDR2 LQKENI. The CDR3 covers 13 residues. The V gene lost 3 bases and the J gene lost 9 bases, with 15 bases spanning the gap. The sample was also linked to a second study, of T cells expressing NK-cell markers. That publication notes: In roughly 6 donors, dominant CD3+CD56+NKG2C+ clones formed 1.0-7.0% of CD8+ cells.

This rearrangement joins TRBV18 to TRBJ2-7; perhaps TRBD2 as D (6 bases). This clonotype was sampled from a woman younger than 35 in good health. The sequenced sample was PBMCs. The CDR3 DNA sequence: TGTGCCAGCTCACCGCTGAGGGGAGGTGGGCAGTACTTC. Its translation is CASSPLRGGGQYF.